A single T cell receptor beta chain is shown here with its context. The sample is drawn from a study of blood T cell repertoires in COVID-19. Libraries were prepared by immunoSEQ multiplex PCR; TCRdb keeps only in-frame clonotypes and omits some of them. The table has 30,000 to 45,000 clones, about 90% seen once. CDR1 is KGHSH, CDR2 LQKENI, per germline. V gave up 1 base and J gave up 7 bases; unmatched junction bases: 5. CDR3 length equals 17 residues. The sequenced material came from peripheral blood. The rearrangement joins TRBV18 to TRBJ2-2; TRBD2 aligns across 14 bases. This sequence originates from a man between 70 and 80 years old with acute or convalescent COVID-19. The CDR3 loop is CASSPRTSGRSDGELFF. The CDR3 nucleotides read TGTGCCAGCTCACCACGGACTAGCGGGAGGAGTGACGGGGAGCTGTTTTTT. Together with reference TRBV18 and TRBJ2-2, the CDR3 gives the full variable domain: NAGVMQNPRHLVRRRGQEARLRCSPMKGHSHVYWYRQLPEEGLKFMVYLQKENIIDESGMPKERFSAEFPKEGPSILRIQQVVRGDSAAYFCASSPRTSGRSDGELFFGEGSRLTVL.